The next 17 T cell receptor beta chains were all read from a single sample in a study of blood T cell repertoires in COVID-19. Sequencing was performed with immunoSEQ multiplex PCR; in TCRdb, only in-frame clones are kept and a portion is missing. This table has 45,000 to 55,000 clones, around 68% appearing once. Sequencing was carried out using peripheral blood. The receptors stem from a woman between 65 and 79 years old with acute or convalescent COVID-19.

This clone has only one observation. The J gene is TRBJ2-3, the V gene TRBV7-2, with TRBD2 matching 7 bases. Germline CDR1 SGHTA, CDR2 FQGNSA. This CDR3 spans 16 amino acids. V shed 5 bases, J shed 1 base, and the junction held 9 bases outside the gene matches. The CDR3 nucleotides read TGTGCCAGCAGCCCCCAGCGTACTAGCGGCACAGATACGCAGTATTTT. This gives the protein CASSPQRTSGTDTQYF.

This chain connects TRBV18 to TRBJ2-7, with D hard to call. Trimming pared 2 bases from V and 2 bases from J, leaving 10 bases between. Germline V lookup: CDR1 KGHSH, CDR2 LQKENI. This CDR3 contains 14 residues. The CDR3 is CASSPAARTYEQYF. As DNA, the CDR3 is TGTGCCAGCTCACCAGCAGCTAGGACCTACGAGCAGTACTTC.

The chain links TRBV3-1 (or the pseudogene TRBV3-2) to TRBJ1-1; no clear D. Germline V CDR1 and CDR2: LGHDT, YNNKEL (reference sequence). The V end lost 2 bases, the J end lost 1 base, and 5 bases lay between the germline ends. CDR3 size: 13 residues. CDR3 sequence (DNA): TGTGCCAGCAGCCAAAACGGGAACACTGAAGCTTTCTTT. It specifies CASSQNGNTEAFF.

Written as DNA, the CDR3 is TGTGCCAGCAGTTTAGAAGAGACCCAGTACTTC. This codes for CASSLEETQYF. This chain connects TRBV2 to TRBJ2-5; no firm D call. With 5 bases removed from V and 3 bases from J, the gap between germline ends came to 4 bases. From germline, CDR1 is SNHLY and CDR2 FYNNEI. The CDR3 runs 11 residues.

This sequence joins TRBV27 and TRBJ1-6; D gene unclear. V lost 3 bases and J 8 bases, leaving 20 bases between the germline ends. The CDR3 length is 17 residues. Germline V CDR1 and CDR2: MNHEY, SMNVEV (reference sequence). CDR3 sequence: CASSFSVPGFRDSPLHF. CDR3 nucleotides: TGTGCCAGCAGTTTCTCGGTCCCCGGGTTCCGGGATTCACCCCTCCACTTT.

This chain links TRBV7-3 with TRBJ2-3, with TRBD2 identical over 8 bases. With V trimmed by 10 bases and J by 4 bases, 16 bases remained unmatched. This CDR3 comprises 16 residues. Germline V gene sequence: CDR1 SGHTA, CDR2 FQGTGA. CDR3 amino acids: CANSTAAGGRADTQYF. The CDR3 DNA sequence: TGTGCCAACTCGACTGCGGCGGGGGGCCGGGCAGATACGCAGTATTTT.

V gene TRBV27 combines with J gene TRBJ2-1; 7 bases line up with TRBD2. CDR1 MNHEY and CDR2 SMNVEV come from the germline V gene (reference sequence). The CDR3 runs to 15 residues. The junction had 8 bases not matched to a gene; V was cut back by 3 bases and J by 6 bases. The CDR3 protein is CASSFTREIGNEQFF. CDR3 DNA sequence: TGTGCCAGCAGTTTTACGCGGGAGATTGGCAATGAGCAGTTCTTC.

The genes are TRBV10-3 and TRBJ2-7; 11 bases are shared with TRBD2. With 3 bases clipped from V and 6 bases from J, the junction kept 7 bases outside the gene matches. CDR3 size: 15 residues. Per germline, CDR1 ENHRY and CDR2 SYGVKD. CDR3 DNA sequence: TGTGCCATCAGTGACACTAGCGGGAGATCTAGCGAGCAGTACTTC. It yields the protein CAISDTSGRSSEQYF.

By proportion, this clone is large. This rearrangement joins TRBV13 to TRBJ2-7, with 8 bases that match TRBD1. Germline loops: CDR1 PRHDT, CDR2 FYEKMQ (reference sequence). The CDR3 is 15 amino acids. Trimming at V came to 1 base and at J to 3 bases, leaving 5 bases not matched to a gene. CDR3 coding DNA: TGTGCCAGCAGCTTAGCCGGGACAGGTCGCTACGAGCAGTACTTC. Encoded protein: CASSLAGTGRYEQYF.

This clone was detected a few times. The CDR3 bases are TGTGCCAGCACCTCAACCCCCACGGACACTGAAGCTTTCTTT. Its translation: CASTSTPTDTEAFF. This chain uses TRBV11-1 with TRBJ1-1; D uncertain. Germline lookup yields CDR1 SGHAT and CDR2 FQDESV (reference sequence). The CDR3 sequence is 14 residues long. Trimming took off 7 bases at V and 3 bases at J, with 15 bases between the two ends.

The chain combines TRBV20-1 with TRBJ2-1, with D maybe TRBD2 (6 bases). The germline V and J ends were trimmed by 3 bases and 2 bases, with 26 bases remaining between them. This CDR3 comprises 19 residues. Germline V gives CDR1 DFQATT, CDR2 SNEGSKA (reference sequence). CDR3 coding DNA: TGCAGTGCTAGTTCGGGGGTTGACACCGGCAATATGGCCTACAATGAGCAGTTCTTC. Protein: CSASSGVDTGNMAYNEQFF.

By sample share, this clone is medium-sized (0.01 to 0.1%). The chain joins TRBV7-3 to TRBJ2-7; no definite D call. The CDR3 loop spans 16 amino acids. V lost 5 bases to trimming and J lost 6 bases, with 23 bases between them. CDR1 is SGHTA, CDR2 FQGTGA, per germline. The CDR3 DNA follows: TGTGCCAGCAGCCCGCACCGGGTCTTTAGCCCCCTCGAGCAGTACTTC. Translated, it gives CASSPHRVFSPLEQYF.

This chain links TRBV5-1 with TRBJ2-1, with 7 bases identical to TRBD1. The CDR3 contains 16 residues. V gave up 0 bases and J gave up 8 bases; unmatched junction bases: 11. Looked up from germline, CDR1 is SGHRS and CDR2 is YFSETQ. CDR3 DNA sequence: TGCGCCAGCAGCTTGGAGGTGGGACAGACTTTGGATGAGCAGTTCTTC. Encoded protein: CASSLEVGQTLDEQFF.

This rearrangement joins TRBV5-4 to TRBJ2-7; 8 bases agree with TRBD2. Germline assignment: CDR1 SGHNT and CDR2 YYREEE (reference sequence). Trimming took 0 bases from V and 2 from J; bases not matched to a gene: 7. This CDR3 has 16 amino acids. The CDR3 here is CASSLGSSGVAYEQYF. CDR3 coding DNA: TGTGCCAGCAGCTTGGGAAGTAGCGGGGTCGCCTACGAGCAGTACTTC.

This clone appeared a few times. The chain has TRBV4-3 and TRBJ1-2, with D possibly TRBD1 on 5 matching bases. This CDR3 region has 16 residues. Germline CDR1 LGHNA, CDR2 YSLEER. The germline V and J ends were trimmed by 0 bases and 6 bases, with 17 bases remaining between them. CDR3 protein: CASSQDGLRGGHGYTF. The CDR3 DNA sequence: TGCGCCAGCAGCCAAGATGGATTACGGGGGGGTCATGGCTACACCTTC.

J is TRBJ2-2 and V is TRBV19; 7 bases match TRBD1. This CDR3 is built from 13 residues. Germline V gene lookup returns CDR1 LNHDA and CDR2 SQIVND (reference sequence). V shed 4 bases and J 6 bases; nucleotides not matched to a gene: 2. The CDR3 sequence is CASSTDRPGELFF. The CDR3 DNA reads TGTGCCAGTAGTACGGACAGGCCCGGGGAGCTGTTTTTT.

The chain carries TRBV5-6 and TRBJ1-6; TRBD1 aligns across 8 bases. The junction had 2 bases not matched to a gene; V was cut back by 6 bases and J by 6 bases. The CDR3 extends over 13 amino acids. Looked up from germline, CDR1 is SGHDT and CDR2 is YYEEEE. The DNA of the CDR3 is TGTGCCAGCACAGACAGGGGTAATTCACCCCTCCACTTT. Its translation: CASTDRGNSPLHF.